The next 9 T cell receptor beta chains were all read from a single sample in a study of a mutant IDH1 vaccine in newly diagnosed glioma. Measured with immunoSEQ multiplex PCR; TCRdb has only the in-frame clones, and not every one. The table lists roughly 51,000 clones, approximately 79% of them singletons. These receptors are not linked to any known antigen. Time point defined: week 5, during vaccination. One vaccine dose held 300 ug of mutant IDH1 20-mer peptide and came with topical imiquimod. The specimen comprised PBMCs, sampled from a glioma patient whose treatment included an IDH1 peptide vaccine. The receptors derive from a woman between 18 and 30 years old with glioma. Some clones in this sample may be carry-over from other donors' samples.

The chain joins TRBV27 to TRBJ2-7; 7 positions match TRBD1. The CDR3 sequence is 15 residues long. V was clipped by 2 bases and J by 3 bases; unmatched bases: 7. Germline CDR1 MNHEY, CDR2 SMNVEV (reference sequence). CDR3 sequence: CASSLKVDRLYEQYF. As DNA, the CDR3 is TGTGCCAGCAGTTTAAAGGTGGACAGGCTCTACGAGCAGTACTTC.

This chain uses TRBV4-3 with TRBJ1-4; TRBD1 aligns across 7 bases. The V and J ends lost 3 bases and 5 bases, in that order; junction bases with no gene match: 6. The CDR3 extends over 15 amino acids. Germline-derived CDR1 and CDR2 are LGHNA and YSLEER. The CDR3: CASSQPDRTNEKLFF. The DNA of the CDR3 is TGCGCCAGCAGCCAGCCGGACAGGACCAATGAAAAACTGTTTTTT.

This chain connects TRBV6-1 to TRBJ1-4; D may be TRBD1 (6 bases). This CDR3 has 15 amino acids. V lost 7 bases to trimming and J lost 8 bases, with 20 bases between them. Germline V gene data show CDR1 as MNHNS and CDR2 as SASEGT. The CDR3 DNA reads TGTGCCAGCACCGGACGGGGGGGCAGGACGGAAAAACTGTTTTTT. It codes for CASTGRGGRTEKLFF.

By sample share, this clone is medium-sized (0.01 to 0.1%). The chain is built from TRBV2 and TRBJ2-7; 10 bases fit TRBD2. This CDR3 is built from 15 residues. Germline CDR1 reads SNHLY; CDR2 reads FYNNEI. Trimming cost V 3 bases and J 3 bases; bases outside gene matches: 5. For the CDR3, the DNA is TGTGCCAGCAGTGATTTTGAGCGGGAGGGCTACGAGCAGTACTTC. Translation: CASSDFEREGYEQYF.

J is TRBJ1-4 and V is TRBV6-6; 7 bases align to TRBD1. CDR1 and CDR2 (germline): MNHNY, SVGAGI (reference sequence). Germline trimming cut 2 bases from V and 8 bases from J; bases unmatched to any gene: 5. The CDR3 is 14 amino acids. CDR3 amino acids: CASSYPGQREKLFF. The CDR3 nucleotides read TGTGCCAGCAGTTACCCGGGACAGCGGGAAAAACTGTTTTTT.

The chain uses TRBV9 and TRBJ2-2; D unclear. Germline V CDR1 and CDR2: SGDLS, YYNGEE. There are 13 residues in the CDR3. Trimming cost V 7 bases and J 6 bases, with 13 bases left between them. CDR3 nucleotides: TGTGCCAGCTCACCGGGCCCCTCCGGGGAGCTGTTTTTT. This codes for CASSPGPSGELFF.

The rearrangement links TRBV9 to TRBJ1-2, with D possibly TRBD1 on 6 matching bases. V was clipped by 4 bases and J by 4 bases, with 23 bases between them. CDR3 size: 17 residues. Germline V gene data show CDR1 as SGDLS and CDR2 as YYNGEE. This chain's CDR3 is CASSYGGGGPGGYGYTF. CDR3 DNA: TGTGCCAGCAGCTACGGGGGCGGAGGACCTGGGGGCTATGGCTACACCTTC.

V usage is TRBV7-9 and J usage is TRBJ2-7; maybe TRBD2 (6 bases). Germline-derived CDR1 and CDR2 are SEHNR and FQNEAQ (reference sequence). This CDR3 spans 11 amino acids. Trimming pared 4 bases from V and 6 bases from J, leaving 7 bases between. CDR3 protein: CASSSSVEQYF. The CDR3, as DNA: TGTGCCAGCAGCTCTAGCGTCGAGCAGTACTTC.

The chain carries TRBV9 and TRBJ1-1; 8 bases line up with TRBD1. The CDR3 is made up of 11 amino acids. Losses at the gene ends were 7 bases for V and 5 bases for J; bases not matched to a gene: 1. Germline V gives CDR1 SGDLS, CDR2 YYNGEE. The CDR3, as DNA: TGTGCCAGCCAGGGGGCGACTGAAGCTTTCTTT. This translates into CASQGATEAFF. Variable domain in full (rest from reference TRBV9 and TRBJ1-1): DSGVTQTPKHLITATGQRVTLRCSPRSGDLSVYWYQQSLDQGLQFLIQYYNGEERAKGNILERFSAQQFPDLHSELNLSSLELGDSALYFCASQGATEAFFGQGTRLTVV.